This T cell receptor (beta chain) was observed in a study of shared clonotypes between healthy human individuals. About the research overall: Donors were two women and three men aged 18 to 49.

V was pared by 3 bases and J by 2 bases, with 6 bases between. Germline lookup yields CDR1 MDHEN and CDR2 SYDVKM. The CDR3 loop spans 13 amino acids. The table came from immunoSEQ multiplex PCR; TCRdb's copy has only in-frame clones and leaves some out. The profile shows around 100,000 clones, 67% of them singletons. Source material: memory CD8+ T cells sorted from blood. Subset given: CD45RO+ cells pooled with CCR7-negative TemRA cells. The V and J genes are TRBV28 and TRBJ2-3; D is uncertain. The source is a man under 40 in good health. CDR3 sequence reads: CASSFFFTDTQYF. Here the CDR3 DNA reads TGTGCCAGCAGTTTTTTCTTCACAGATACGCAGTATTTT. Full variable domain (missing parts from reference TRBV28 and TRBJ2-3): DVKVTQSSRYLVKRTGEKVFLECVQDMDHENMFWYRQDPGLGLRLIYFSYDVKMKEKGDIPEGYSVSREKKERFSLILESASTNQTSMYLCASSFFFTDTQYFGPGTRLTVL.